Detailed here is one T cell receptor beta chain. What it binds is unknown. Use of 60 Vbeta and 13 Jbeta primers characterized the PCR. Data came from immunoSEQ multiplex PCR; TCRdb stores just in-frame clones and leaves some out. The sample holds around 110,000 clones, 65% to 90% seen once. The data were obtained in a study of cytomegalovirus exposure and HLA in healthy donors. Findings of the study overall: TCR beta V- and J-gene trimming was later associated with a missense DCLRE1C variant. The study dropped some indistinguishable V segments, TRBV6-2 and TRBV6-3 among them.

V lost 4 bases and J 2 bases, leaving 9 bases between the germline ends. The germline V gene encodes CDR1 LNHDA and CDR2 SQIVND (reference sequence). CDR3 length equals 15 residues. The chain uses TRBV19 and TRBJ2-6; the D is unclear. The receptor comes from a man aged 50 to 60 in good health and CMV-seronegative. Sequences were obtained from PBMCs. CDR3 coding DNA: TGTGCCAGTAGTACTCCAGGCGCTGGGGCCAACGTCCTGACTTTC. Protein product: CASSTPGAGANVLTF.